This TCR beta chain originates from a study of vaccination and CD4 T cells after COVID-19 (dated by TCRdb to 2021 to 2024). For context, the study as a whole: In the convalescent cohort there were six males and four females, among whom were two Hispanic individuals, seven Caucasians, two Asians and one multiracial person. In an earlier paper using these donors, memory CD4+ T cell crossreactivity between SARS-CoV-2 and common cold coronavirus spike proteins was assessed at the TCR clonotype level. Participants received two doses of either the Pfizer-BioNTech BNT162b2 vaccine (n=8) or the Moderna mRNA-1273 vaccine (n=2). In control cultures, a CEFX viral epitope pool was used as positive control, an HIV-1 Nef peptide pool was used as negative control, or no peptide was added. Overlapping spike peptide pools from SARS-CoV-2 and from the common cold coronaviruses HCoV-NL63, HCoV-OC43 and HCoV-229E were used as culture stimuli. Post-COVID blood samples were collected from convalescent patients a median of about 92 days after diagnosis, with a range of roughly 30 to 161 days. Post-vaccine blood samples were collected a median of around 2.5 months after the second vaccine dose, ranging from roughly 12 to 250 days. The spike-specific CD4+ TCR repertoire was compared before and after mRNA vaccination in over nine COVID-19 convalescent patients and a handful of infection-naive healthy vaccine recipients.

What the research found in general, with its limitations: The median count of SARS-CoV-2-reactive clonotypes went up from 20 to 25 after infection to about 41 after vaccination, although the change was not significant. Nearly all vaccine-specific clones in convalescent patients (304 of 307) were mono-reactive for SARS-CoV-2 spike rather than cross-reactive with common cold coronaviruses. In convalescent patients, a median about 84% of post-vaccine SARS-CoV-2-reactive clones were detected only after vaccination, and vaccine-specific priming was suggested by this finding. The study included relatively few convalescent patients and did not analyze early timepoints after natural infection.

Per the publication, the treatment or condition label means: approximately 11-day PBMC culture with coronavirus spike peptide pools or control peptides (ViraFEST assay). CD4+ T cells from unexposed donors were collected before the COVID-19 pandemic (2011-2018). The ViraFEST assay, used in the study, expanded antigen-specific T cells with peptide pools and then identified the expanded clonotypes through TCR sequencing. PBMCs were cultured at fewer than 2.5 million per well in IMDM supplemented with 5% human AB serum and around 10 IU/ml IL-2, with about 9 ug/ml peptide pools added. Half of the culture medium was replaced with fresh IL-2-containing medium on days 3 and 7. CD4+ T cells were isolated after approximately eleven days of culture through negative selection using the EasySep CD4+ T cell isolation kit. As far as cell numbers permitted, CD4+ T cells from unexposed donors were tested for reactivity against SARS-CoV-2 S and N as well as four spike pools from common cold coronaviruses. Ficoll-Paque Plus gradient centrifugation was used to isolate PBMCs from whole blood, and the isolated PBMCs were then either used fresh or cryopreserved at -140C. Culture conditions were generally each tested in triplicate wells. The leukapheresis product for the unexposed donors was obtained through commercial purchase.

With regard to this clonotype: No antigen is known for it. Qualities for individual bases were not recorded, and no much larger clone is one base off.

The method behind the library was PCR. At the Johns Hopkins FTIC core, DNA from the cultured CD4+ T cells underwent TCR sequencing with the Oncomine TCR Beta short-read assay. Genomic DNA was extracted from the cultured CD4+ T cells with the QIAamp micro DNA kit. The Oncomine TCR Beta libraries from cultured CD4+ T cells were pooled using unique dual indexes and then sequenced on an Illumina iSeq 100. Under the source paper's analysis protocol: Non-productive sequences were removed, and CDR3s not starting with C, not ending with F or W, or shorter than 7 amino acids were discarded. Antigen-specific clonotypes were identified with the MANAFEST web application by comparing peptide-stimulated wells with reference and other culture wells. Positive clones required FDR below 0.05, an odds ratio above 5, and productive frequency above 0.1% in at least two of three replicate wells. A clonotype counted as cross-reactive if it showed significant expansion both in the SARS-CoV-2 spike wells and in at least one common cold coronavirus spike condition. Similarity between CDR3 sequences was evaluated in R version 3.6.1 using Levenshtein distances (stringdist) and unrooted phylogenetic trees (ape). The raw public reads went through TCRdb reprocessing: fastp at Q25, MiXCR clone calling, in-frame beta chains kept. When rows share a CDR3 protein, they turn into one entry using the most common DNA and genes. None of the V and J calls come from the authors' own analysis; TCRdb made them. The sample data list nearly 4,500 distinct CDR3 sequences, and about three fifths of these were observed just once. Jointly, the top ten make up 31% of the sample.

Here V drops 3 bases and J drops 4 bases, and the junction holds 13 bases not matched to any gene. From the germline V gene (reference sequence), CDR1 is DFQATT and CDR2 is SNEGSKA. There are 17 amino acids in the CDR3, from cysteine to phenylalanine inclusive. Of all the DNA, just the CDR3 is kept, 51 bases in frame from base 1. The clonotype comes from a human donor in good health. The sequence is built from TRBV20-1 and TRBJ2-3, with 10 bases aligning to TRBD2. The specimen sequenced was CD4+ T cells from blood, cultured in vitro. The DNA sequence follows: TGCAGTGCTAGTGTTCCCTCAGGACTAGCGGTCGCAGATACGCAGTATTTT. Its protein is CSASVPSGLAVADTQYF.